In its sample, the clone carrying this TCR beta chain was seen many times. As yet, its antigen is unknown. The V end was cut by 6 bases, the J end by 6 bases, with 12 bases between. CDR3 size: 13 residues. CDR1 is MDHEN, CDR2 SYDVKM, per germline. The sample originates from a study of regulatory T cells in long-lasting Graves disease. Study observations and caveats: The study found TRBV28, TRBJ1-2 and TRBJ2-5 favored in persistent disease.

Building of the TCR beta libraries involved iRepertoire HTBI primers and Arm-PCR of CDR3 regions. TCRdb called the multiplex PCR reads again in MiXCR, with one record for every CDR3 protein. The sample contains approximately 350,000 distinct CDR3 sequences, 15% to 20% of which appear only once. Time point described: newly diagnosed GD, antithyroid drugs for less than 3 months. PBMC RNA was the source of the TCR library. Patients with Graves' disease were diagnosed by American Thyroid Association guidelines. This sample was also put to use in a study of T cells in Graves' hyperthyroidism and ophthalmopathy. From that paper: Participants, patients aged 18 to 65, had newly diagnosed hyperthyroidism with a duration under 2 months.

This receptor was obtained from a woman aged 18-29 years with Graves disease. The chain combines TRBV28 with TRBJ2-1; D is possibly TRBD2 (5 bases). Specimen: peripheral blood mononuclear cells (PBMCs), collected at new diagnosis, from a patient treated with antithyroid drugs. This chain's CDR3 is CASSRLGSNEQFF. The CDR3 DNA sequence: TGTGCCAGCAGCCGCTTGGGGAGCAATGAGCAGTTCTTC.